A selection of T cell receptor beta chains follows, all from one sample in a study of blood T cell repertoires in COVID-19. Profiling relied on immunoSEQ multiplex PCR, and the TCRdb table lists in-frame clones only, not all of them. The sample has tens of thousands of clones, about nine tenths seen once. The sequencing sample was made of peripheral blood. These TCRs come from a woman between 50 and 59 years old with active or convalescent COVID-19. CDR3s include the opening cysteine and the closing phenylalanine or tryptophan. The D gene is left open where the match is weak. Clone size is shown for a subset of rows, as once, few, many or a class of expanded clone.

TRBV9	once	TRBJ1-2	TRBD1	TGTGCCAGCAGCCCGAGGAAAGGGGGCACTCTCAACGGCTACACCTTC	CASSPRKGGTLNGYTF
TRBV7-2	NA	TRBJ1-2	TRBD1	TGTGCCAGCAGCTACAACAGGGGGCCTAACTATGGCTACACCTTC	CASSYNRGPNYGYTF
TRBV6-5	NA	TRBJ1-5	TRBD1	TGTGCCAGCAGTTATCAGGGGGGCAGCAATCAGCCCCAGCATTTT	CASSYQGGSNQPQHF
TRBV10-1	few	TRBJ2-2	NA	TGCGCCAGCAGTGAGTCGTCTCAGGGGACCGGGGAGCTGTTTTTT	CASSESSQGTGELFF
TRBV24-1	NA	TRBJ1-5	NA	TGTGCCACCAGTGATTCGGTCGGGGGTACCGGCGTTTGGCAGCCCCAGCATTTT	CATSDSVGGTGVWQPQHF
TRBV30	NA	TRBJ1-5	NA	TGTGCCTGGAGTGTTGGGGAGGATCAGCCCCAGCATTTT	CAWSVGEDQPQHF
TRBV19	NA	TRBJ1-2	NA	TGTGCCAGTACCCAGAGAGGGAAAAACTATGGCTACACCTTC	CASTQRGKNYGYTF
TRBV5-4	once	TRBJ1-2	TRBD1	TGTGCCAGCAGCTTGCCCCAGGGGGCGCGAGGCTACACCTTC	CASSLPQGARGYTF
TRBV12-3/TRBV12-4	NA	TRBJ1-5	NA	TGTGCCAGCAGTTTAGCCCTACAGCCCCAGCATTTT	CASSLALQPQHF
TRBV7-9	NA	TRBJ2-7	NA	TGTGCCAGCAGCTTAGGGGAGAAGGCAGGCCCTTACTTC	CASSLGEKAGPYF
TRBV4-3	NA	TRBJ1-2	TRBD1	TGCGCCAGCAGCCAAGTCTTGCAGGGGGCGCGAGGCTACACCTTC	CASSQVLQGARGYTF
TRBV7-9	NA	TRBJ1-5	TRBD1	TGTGCCAGCAGCCTGGCCGACAGGGGACATCAGCCCCAGCATTTT	CASSLADRGHQPQHF
TRBV13	once	TRBJ1-2	NA	TGTGCCAGCAGCTCCCAGGGGACTACAGGATTCAAGGACTATGGCTACACCTTC	CASSSQGTTGFKDYGYTF
TRBV9	NA	TRBJ1-6	NA	TGTGCCAGCAGCGTAGCTTCACAGAGCTCCTATAATTCACCCCTCCACTTT	CASSVASQSSYNSPLHF
TRBV15	NA	TRBJ1-2	TRBD1	TGTGCCACCAGCAGAGATCATGTCGACAGGGCCTATGGCTACACCTTC	CATSRDHVDRAYGYTF
TRBV10-3	NA	TRBJ2-3	NA	TGTGCCATCATGGGAGCGGGCACAGATACGCAGTATTTT	CAIMGAGTDTQYF
TRBV27	NA	TRBJ1-1	TRBD1	TGTGCCAGCAGTCCCCATCGGACAGGGCGGACTGAAGCTTTCTTT	CASSPHRTGRTEAFF
TRBV30	NA	TRBJ1-1	NA	TGTGCCTGGAGTGACCGGACTGAAGCTTTCTTT	CAWSDRTEAFF
TRBV27	NA	TRBJ1-5	TRBD1	TGTGCCAGCAGTCCAACTCAGGGGGCGCTTGGGAATCAGCCCCAGCATTTT	CASSPTQGALGNQPQHF
TRBV5-4	NA	TRBJ2-3	TRBD2	TGTGCCAGCAGCTTGGGAGGCACACTAGCGGGGGGAGGGGATACGCAGTATTTT	CASSLGGTLAGGGDTQYF
TRBV12-3/TRBV12-4	NA	TRBJ2-5	NA	TGTGCCAGCAGTTTCGGGGAGACCCAGTACTTC	CASSFGETQYF
TRBV4-2	NA	TRBJ2-1	TRBD2	TGTGCCAGCAGCCCTCACCCTTTAGCGGGGGGGGACAATGAGCAGTTCTTC	CASSPHPLAGGDNEQFF
TRBV19	NA	TRBJ1-5	NA	TGTGCCAGTACTTCCCTAAGGCAGGCCCCTCAGCCCCAGCATTTT	CASTSLRQAPQPQHF
TRBV27	NA	TRBJ1-1	NA	TGTGCCAGCAGTTTCACAGGGCTCGTTATGAACACTGAAGCTTTCTTT	CASSFTGLVMNTEAFF
TRBV6-5	once	TRBJ2-1	TRBD1	TGTGCCAGCAGGACCCAGGGGGTCCATGAGCAGTTCTTC	CASRTQGVHEQFF
TRBV7-2	once	TRBJ2-1	NA	TGTGCCAGCAGTCTACAGGGCGGGAATGAGCAGTTCTTC	CASSLQGGNEQFF
TRBV19	NA	TRBJ2-1	TRBD2	TGTGCCACTTGTCCCGGGACTAGCGGGGGAAGGACCTACAATGAGCAGTTCTTC	CATCPGTSGGRTYNEQFF
TRBV6-4	once	TRBJ1-2	TRBD1	TGTGCCAGCAGTGCCGGGACAGGTTATGGCTACACCTTC	CASSAGTGYGYTF
TRBV30	NA	TRBJ1-1	TRBD1	TGTGCCGGATTCCCAGGGGGTCCTGAAGCTTTCTTT	CAGFPGGPEAFF
TRBV19	NA	TRBJ1-1	NA	TGTGCCAGTAGTACCACATTGAACACTGAAGCTTTCTTT	CASSTTLNTEAFF
TRBV30	NA	TRBJ2-2	NA	TGTGCCTGGAGTAGAACCTGGCCCGGGGAGCTGTTTTTT	CAWSRTWPGELFF
TRBV7-6	NA	TRBJ2-1	NA	TGTGCCAGCAGTTCTACAGGGAGCTCCTACAATGAGCAGTTCTTC	CASSSTGSSYNEQFF
TRBV9	once	TRBJ2-7	NA	TGTGCCAGCAGCCCTCGGGGATCCGGCTACGAGCAGTACTTC	CASSPRGSGYEQYF
TRBV12-5	NA	TRBJ2-5	NA	TGTGCTAGTGGTTTGGTACGGAGGAACGGACAAGAGACCCAGTACTTC	CASGLVRRNGQETQYF
TRBV3-1/TRBV3-2	once	TRBJ2-5	TRBD2	TGTGCCGGCAGCCAAGAGGGCGGGGGGGTCCAAGAGACCCAGTACTTC	CAGSQEGGGVQETQYF
TRBV11-2	NA	TRBJ1-5	NA	TGTGCCAGCAGTCTCAGTTCTAGGGCGGAGGGTCAGCCCCAGCATTTT	CASSLSSRAEGQPQHF
TRBV25-1	NA	TRBJ1-2	NA	TGTGCCAGCAGTAGGAGTGGCCCTAACTATGGCTACACCTTC	CASSRSGPNYGYTF
TRBV7-8	NA	TRBJ1-4	NA	TGTGCCAGCAGCCCGAATGAAAAACTGTTTTTT	CASSPNEKLFF
TRBV6-2/TRBV6-3	NA	TRBJ1-6	TRBD1	TGTGCCAGCAGTTACTCGAGGACAGGGATTGGTAATTCACCCCTCCACTTT	CASSYSRTGIGNSPLHF
TRBV6-5	NA	TRBJ2-7	NA	TGTGCCAGCAGTTACGAGGGGGCGGGAGGCGAGCAGTACTTC	CASSYEGAGGEQYF
TRBV19	NA	TRBJ1-1	NA	TGTGCCAGTAGTTACAGGGCTATGAACACTGAAGCTTTCTTT	CASSYRAMNTEAFF
TRBV6-1	NA	TRBJ2-2	NA	TGTGCCAGCAGTGAACGTTGGTCGGGGGAGACCGGGGAGCTGTTTTTT	CASSERWSGETGELFF
TRBV5-4	NA	TRBJ1-1	NA	TGTGCCAGCAGCTTGGCGGGGGGAGACACTGAAGCTTTCTTT	CASSLAGGDTEAFF
TRBV19	many	TRBJ1-2	TRBD1	TGTGCCAGTAGCCTCCTGGACAGGGACTATGGCTACACCTTC	CASSLLDRDYGYTF
TRBV7-2	once	TRBJ2-5	NA	TGTGCCAGCAGCCCAAAAGAGACCCAGTACTTC	CASSPKETQYF
TRBV7-7	NA	TRBJ2-5	TRBD2	TGTGCTAGCAGCCCGGGTGACGTGGCGGGGGTTTTCGAGACCCAGTACTTC	CASSPGDVAGVFETQYF
TRBV6-1	NA	TRBJ1-3	NA	TGTGCCAGCAGTGAAGCGGCGGGACTTACTGGAAACACCATATATTTT	CASSEAAGLTGNTIYF
TRBV5-1	NA	TRBJ1-2	TRBD1	TGCGCCAGCAGTGGGACAGCGACTAACTATGGCTACACCTTC	CASSGTATNYGYTF
TRBV29-1	NA	TRBJ2-3	NA	TGCAGCGTTTCCCATAGCACAGATACGCAGTATTTT	CSVSHSTDTQYF
TRBV19	NA	TRBJ1-4	TRBD1	TGTGCCAGTAGTATAGGACAGGGGATGCAAAAACTGTTTTTT	CASSIGQGMQKLFF
TRBV5-1	NA	TRBJ2-3	TRBD1	TGCGCCAGCAGCGTGGGCGGGACAGGGGGCGCAGATACGCAGTATTTT	CASSVGGTGGADTQYF
TRBV30	NA	TRBJ1-1	TRBD1	TGTGCCTGGAGTATGGGACAGGGGTTATCTGAAGCTTTCTTT	CAWSMGQGLSEAFF